Listed below are T cell receptor beta chains from one sample, sequenced in a study of cytomegalovirus exposure and HLA in healthy donors. Profiling relied on immunoSEQ multiplex PCR, and the TCRdb table lists in-frame clones only, not all of them. The table lists about 180,000 clones, almost 80% of them singletons. The sequenced sample was PBMCs. These receptors came from a man aged 25 to 40 in good health and CMV-seronegative. CDR3s include the opening cysteine and the closing phenylalanine or tryptophan. Each record gives: clone size, J gene, V gene, D gene, CDR3 protein, CDR3 DNA. The D gene is left open where the match is weak. For some rows the clone size is stated as once, few or many, or as a class when expanded; others skip it.

clone size: NA
J gene: TRBJ2-6
V gene: TRBV30
D gene: TRBD2
CDR3 protein: CAHWNLAGSLLSGANVLTF
CDR3 DNA: TGTGCCCACTGGAATTTAGCGGGATCTCTACTCTCTGGGGCCAACGTCCTGACTTTC

clone size: NA
J gene: TRBJ1-4
V gene: TRBV6-4
D gene: NA
CDR3 protein: CASTGKLFF
CDR3 DNA: TGTGCCAGCACGGGGAAACTGTTTTTT

clone size: NA
J gene: TRBJ2-7
V gene: TRBV5-6
D gene: NA
CDR3 protein: CASSLWGRMVYEQYF
CDR3 DNA: TGTGCCAGCAGCTTGTGGGGGAGGATGGTCTACGAGCAGTACTTC

clone size: NA
J gene: TRBJ2-1
V gene: TRBV5-1
D gene: NA
CDR3 protein: CASLAGGEQFF
CDR3 DNA: TGCGCCAGCCTCGCGGGCGGAGAGCAGTTCTTC

clone size: NA
J gene: TRBJ1-4
V gene: TRBV5-4
D gene: NA
CDR3 protein: CASSLAGTGTNEKLFF
CDR3 DNA: TGTGCCAGCAGCTTGGCGGGCACGGGGACTAATGAAAAACTGTTTTTT

clone size: NA
J gene: TRBJ2-7
V gene: TRBV27
D gene: TRBD2
CDR3 protein: CASSSPSGSTYEQYF
CDR3 DNA: TGTGCCAGCAGTTCTCCTAGCGGGAGCACCTACGAGCAGTACTTC

clone size: NA
J gene: TRBJ1-3
V gene: TRBV7-8
D gene: NA
CDR3 protein: CASSFQGGNTIYF
CDR3 DNA: TGTGCCAGCAGCTTTCAGGGGGGAAACACCATATATTTT

clone size: NA
J gene: TRBJ2-1
V gene: TRBV5-5
D gene: TRBD2
CDR3 protein: CASSRLPAGGPYNEQFF
CDR3 DNA: TGTGCCAGCAGCCGACTTCCAGCGGGAGGGCCCTACAATGAGCAGTTCTTC

clone size: NA
J gene: TRBJ2-5
V gene: TRBV7-2
D gene: TRBD2
CDR3 protein: CASSPTSGFQETQYF
CDR3 DNA: TGTGCCAGCAGCCCTACTAGCGGGTTTCAAGAGACCCAGTACTTC

clone size: NA
J gene: TRBJ2-1
V gene: TRBV11-2
D gene: NA
CDR3 protein: CASSLVSARGGQFF
CDR3 DNA: TGTGCCAGCAGCTTAGTTTCTGCGCGGGGAGGGCAGTTCTTC

clone size: NA
J gene: TRBJ1-4
V gene: TRBV6-1
D gene: TRBD1
CDR3 protein: CASTNTGTGSEKLFF
CDR3 DNA: TGTGCCAGCACCAACACCGGGACAGGAAGTGAAAAACTGTTTTTT

clone size: NA
J gene: TRBJ1-4
V gene: TRBV7-3
D gene: NA
CDR3 protein: CASSLSRQAMNEKLFF
CDR3 DNA: TGTGCCAGCAGCTTAAGTCGGCAGGCGATGAATGAAAAACTGTTTTTT

clone size: NA
J gene: TRBJ2-7
V gene: TRBV7-9
D gene: NA
CDR3 protein: CASSLDLAGTKKVF
CDR3 DNA: TGTGCCAGCAGCTTAGATCTCGCCGGGACAAAAAAAGTCTTC

clone size: NA
J gene: TRBJ1-1
V gene: TRBV7-9
D gene: NA
CDR3 protein: CASSLLGGVSPVNTEAFF
CDR3 DNA: TGTGCCAGCAGCTTATTAGGCGGGGTATCCCCCGTGAACACTGAAGCTTTCTTT

clone size: NA
J gene: TRBJ2-7
V gene: TRBV6-6
D gene: NA
CDR3 protein: CASRPGGAEQYF
CDR3 DNA: TGTGCCAGCAGGCCGGGGGGCGCCGAGCAGTACTTC

clone size: NA
J gene: TRBJ1-5
V gene: TRBV28
D gene: TRBD1
CDR3 protein: CASSLSTGANQPQHF
CDR3 DNA: TGTGCCAGCAGTTTATCCACAGGGGCCAATCAGCCCCAGCATTTT

clone size: NA
J gene: TRBJ1-1
V gene: TRBV6-5
D gene: TRBD1
CDR3 protein: CASRTGWVTEAFF
CDR3 DNA: TGTGCCAGCCGGACAGGGTGGGTCACTGAAGCTTTCTTT

clone size: NA
J gene: TRBJ1-4
V gene: TRBV4-3
D gene: TRBD1
CDR3 protein: CASSQDQGAREKLFF
CDR3 DNA: TGCGCCAGCAGCCAAGATCAGGGGGCGCGAGAAAAACTGTTTTTT

clone size: NA
J gene: TRBJ2-2
V gene: TRBV20-1
D gene: TRBD1
CDR3 protein: CSASGGGELFF
CDR3 DNA: TGCAGTGCTTCAGGGGGCGGGGAGCTGTTTTTT

clone size: NA
J gene: TRBJ1-1
V gene: TRBV5-1
D gene: NA
CDR3 protein: CASSFGGANTEAFF
CDR3 DNA: TGCGCCAGCAGCTTTGGGGGGGCGAACACTGAAGCTTTCTTT

clone size: NA
J gene: TRBJ1-1
V gene: TRBV9
D gene: NA
CDR3 protein: CASSPRDDRNTEAFF
CDR3 DNA: TGTGCCAGCAGCCCTCGAGACGACAGGAACACTGAAGCTTTCTTT

clone size: NA
J gene: TRBJ1-4
V gene: TRBV4-1
D gene: NA
CDR3 protein: CASSQDGRIKLFF
CDR3 DNA: TGCGCCAGCAGCCAAGATGGCAGGATTAAACTGTTTTTT

clone size: NA
J gene: TRBJ2-3
V gene: TRBV5-4
D gene: TRBD2
CDR3 protein: CASSLASGGRSDTQYF
CDR3 DNA: TGTGCCAGCAGCTTGGCTAGCGGGGGGAGATCAGATACGCAGTATTTT

clone size: once
J gene: TRBJ2-7
V gene: TRBV5-6
D gene: TRBD2
CDR3 protein: CASSRDRTSRYEQYF
CDR3 DNA: TGTGCCAGCAGCAGGGATCGGACTAGTAGGTACGAGCAGTACTTC

clone size: NA
J gene: TRBJ1-2
V gene: TRBV20-1
D gene: NA
CDR3 protein: CSAIEGGGYTF
CDR3 DNA: TGCAGTGCTATTGAGGGTGGTGGCTACACCTTC

clone size: NA
J gene: TRBJ2-3
V gene: TRBV5-4
D gene: TRBD2
CDR3 protein: CASSLGLAGGEDTQYF
CDR3 DNA: TGTGCCAGCAGCTTGGGGCTAGCGGGAGGGGAGGATACGCAGTATTTT

clone size: few
J gene: TRBJ2-5
V gene: TRBV7-2
D gene: TRBD2
CDR3 protein: CASRPGLAVSETQYF
CDR3 DNA: TGTGCCAGCAGACCGGGACTAGCGGTTTCAGAGACCCAGTACTTC

clone size: NA
J gene: TRBJ2-1
V gene: TRBV19
D gene: NA
CDR3 protein: CASSAQGNEQFF
CDR3 DNA: TGTGCCAGTAGTGCCCAGGGCAATGAGCAGTTCTTC

clone size: NA
J gene: TRBJ1-5
V gene: TRBV19
D gene: TRBD1
CDR3 protein: CASRDRSNQPQHF
CDR3 DNA: TGTGCCAGCCGGGACAGGTCAAATCAGCCCCAGCATTTT

clone size: NA
J gene: TRBJ1-1
V gene: TRBV5-4
D gene: TRBD1
CDR3 protein: CASWTGVNTEAFF
CDR3 DNA: TGTGCCAGCTGGACAGGGGTGAACACTGAAGCTTTCTTT

clone size: NA
J gene: TRBJ2-2
V gene: TRBV5-1
D gene: NA
CDR3 protein: CASSLQGSGTGELFF
CDR3 DNA: TGCGCCAGCAGCTTGCAGGGTTCCGGCACCGGGGAGCTGTTTTTT

clone size: NA
J gene: TRBJ1-2
V gene: TRBV6-5
D gene: NA
CDR3 protein: CATSGPNYGYTF
CDR3 DNA: TGTGCCACATCGGGTCCAAACTATGGCTACACCTTC

clone size: NA
J gene: TRBJ1-1
V gene: TRBV30
D gene: NA
CDR3 protein: CAWNRAAEAFF
CDR3 DNA: TGTGCCTGGAACAGGGCCGCTGAAGCTTTCTTT

clone size: NA
J gene: TRBJ2-7
V gene: TRBV7-9
D gene: NA
CDR3 protein: CASSLKPGQTWGEQYF
CDR3 DNA: TGTGCCAGCAGCCTAAAACCGGGACAAACTTGGGGCGAGCAGTACTTC

clone size: once
J gene: TRBJ1-1
V gene: TRBV7-8
D gene: TRBD1
CDR3 protein: CASSLEGADTEAFF
CDR3 DNA: TGTGCCAGCAGCTTAGAGGGGGCGGACACTGAAGCTTTCTTT

clone size: once
J gene: TRBJ2-7
V gene: TRBV2
D gene: TRBD1
CDR3 protein: CASMDRVPYEQYF
CDR3 DNA: TGTGCCAGTATGGACAGGGTCCCCTACGAGCAGTACTTC

clone size: NA
J gene: TRBJ2-3
V gene: TRBV28
D gene: NA
CDR3 protein: CASSLSDTQYF
CDR3 DNA: TGTGCCAGCAGTCTGAGCGATACGCAGTATTTT

clone size: NA
J gene: TRBJ2-7
V gene: TRBV9
D gene: TRBD2
CDR3 protein: CASSAGPSGTSQSYEQYF
CDR3 DNA: TGTGCCAGCAGCGCCGGACCCTCCGGGACTAGCCAATCCTACGAGCAGTACTTC

clone size: NA
J gene: TRBJ1-2
V gene: TRBV13
D gene: TRBD1
CDR3 protein: CASSMDRTYHYGYTF
CDR3 DNA: TGTGCCAGCAGCATGGACAGGACGTATCACTATGGCTACACCTTC

clone size: NA
J gene: TRBJ2-5
V gene: TRBV29-1
D gene: NA
CDR3 protein: CSVEGGEGFDETQYF
CDR3 DNA: TGCAGCGTTGAGGGAGGAGAAGGTTTCGACGAGACCCAGTACTTC

clone size: few
J gene: TRBJ1-5
V gene: TRBV7-2
D gene: TRBD1
CDR3 protein: CASSPYKGQQNQPQHF
CDR3 DNA: TGTGCCAGCAGCCCGTACAAGGGACAGCAAAATCAGCCCCAGCATTTT

clone size: NA
J gene: TRBJ2-5
V gene: TRBV27
D gene: TRBD2
CDR3 protein: CASWGASGVQETQYF
CDR3 DNA: TGTGCCAGCTGGGGGGCTAGCGGGGTCCAAGAGACCCAGTACTTC

clone size: NA
J gene: TRBJ2-3
V gene: TRBV5-4
D gene: TRBD2
CDR3 protein: CASSPGLAGGGDTQYF
CDR3 DNA: TGTGCCAGCAGCCCTGGACTAGCGGGAGGGGGAGATACGCAGTATTTT

clone size: NA
J gene: TRBJ1-2
V gene: TRBV7-2
D gene: TRBD1
CDR3 protein: CASSSPTGGGPGPYGYTF
CDR3 DNA: TGTGCCAGCAGCTCACCGACAGGGGGCGGACCAGGGCCCTATGGCTACACCTTC

clone size: NA
J gene: TRBJ2-3
V gene: TRBV9
D gene: TRBD1
CDR3 protein: CASSVDPQKTGSTDTQYF
CDR3 DNA: TGTGCCAGCAGCGTAGATCCACAGAAGACAGGGTCCACAGATACGCAGTATTTT

clone size: NA
J gene: TRBJ2-1
V gene: TRBV5-4
D gene: TRBD2
CDR3 protein: CASSPMSSGGDGEQFF
CDR3 DNA: TGTGCCAGCAGCCCCATGTCTAGCGGGGGGGACGGTGAGCAGTTCTTC

clone size: NA
J gene: TRBJ2-2
V gene: TRBV5-4
D gene: TRBD2
CDR3 protein: CASSSQAGTGELFF
CDR3 DNA: TGTGCCAGCAGCTCACAAGCGGGGACCGGGGAGCTGTTTTTT

clone size: once
J gene: TRBJ2-2
V gene: TRBV5-1
D gene: NA
CDR3 protein: CASSFPGTGELFF
CDR3 DNA: TGCGCCAGCAGCTTCCCGGGAACCGGGGAGCTGTTTTTT

clone size: NA
J gene: TRBJ2-7
V gene: TRBV9
D gene: TRBD2
CDR3 protein: CASSVDLASGTYEQYF
CDR3 DNA: TGTGCCAGCAGCGTAGATTTGGCTAGCGGAACCTACGAGCAGTACTTC

clone size: NA
J gene: TRBJ2-7
V gene: TRBV19
D gene: TRBD1
CDR3 protein: CASSTPAGTGTYEQYF
CDR3 DNA: TGTGCCAGTAGCACCCCCGCGGGGACAGGGACCTACGAGCAGTACTTC

clone size: NA
J gene: TRBJ2-7
V gene: TRBV10-1
D gene: NA
CDR3 protein: CASSPRESYEQYF
CDR3 DNA: TGCGCCAGCAGCCCTCGGGAGTCCTACGAGCAGTACTTC

clone size: NA
J gene: TRBJ2-1
V gene: TRBV7-7
D gene: NA
CDR3 protein: CASSRGRGPYNEQFF
CDR3 DNA: TGTGCTAGCAGTAGGGGGAGGGGACCGTACAATGAGCAGTTCTTC

clone size: once
J gene: TRBJ2-7
V gene: TRBV28
D gene: NA
CDR3 protein: CASTMSGSAYEQYF
CDR3 DNA: TGTGCCAGCACCATGAGCGGCTCTGCCTACGAGCAGTACTTC

clone size: NA
J gene: TRBJ1-5
V gene: TRBV19
D gene: TRBD1
CDR3 protein: CASRRPGTGFNQPQHF
CDR3 DNA: TGTGCCAGTAGAAGACCCGGGACAGGGTTCAATCAGCCCCAGCATTTT

clone size: NA
J gene: TRBJ2-2
V gene: TRBV7-3
D gene: NA
CDR3 protein: CASSLMGEARTGELFF
CDR3 DNA: TGTGCCAGCAGCTTAATGGGGGAGGCGAGGACCGGGGAGCTGTTTTTT